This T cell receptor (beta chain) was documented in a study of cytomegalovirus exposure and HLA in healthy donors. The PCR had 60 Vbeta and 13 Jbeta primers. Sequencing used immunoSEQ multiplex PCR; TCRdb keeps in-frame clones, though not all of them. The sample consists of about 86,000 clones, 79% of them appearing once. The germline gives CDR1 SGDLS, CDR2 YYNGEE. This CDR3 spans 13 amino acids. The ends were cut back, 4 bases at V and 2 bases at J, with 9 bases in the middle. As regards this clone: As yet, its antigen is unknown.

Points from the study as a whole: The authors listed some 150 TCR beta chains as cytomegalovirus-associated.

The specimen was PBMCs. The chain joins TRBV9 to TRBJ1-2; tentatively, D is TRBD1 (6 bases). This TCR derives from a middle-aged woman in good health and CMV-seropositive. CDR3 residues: CASSPGTNYGYTF. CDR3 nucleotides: TGTGCCAGCAGCCCGGGGACAAACTATGGCTACACCTTC.